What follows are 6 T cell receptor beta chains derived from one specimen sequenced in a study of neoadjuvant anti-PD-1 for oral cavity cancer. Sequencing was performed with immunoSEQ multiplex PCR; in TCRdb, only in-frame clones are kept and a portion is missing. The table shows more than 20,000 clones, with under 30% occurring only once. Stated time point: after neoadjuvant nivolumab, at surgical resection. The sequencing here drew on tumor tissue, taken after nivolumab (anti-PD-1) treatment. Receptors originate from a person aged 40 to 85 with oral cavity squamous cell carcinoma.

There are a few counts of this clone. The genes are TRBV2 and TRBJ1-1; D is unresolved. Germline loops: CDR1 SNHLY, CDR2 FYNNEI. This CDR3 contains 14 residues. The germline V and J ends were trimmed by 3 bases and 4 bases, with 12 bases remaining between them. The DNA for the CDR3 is TGTGCCAGCAGTGAGTGGCTGGGGTCCACTGAAGCTTTCTTT. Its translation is CASSEWLGSTEAFF.

The chain's CDR3 is CASSVDQGGNTEAFF. The CDR3 DNA reads TGTGCCAGCAGCGTAGATCAGGGCGGGAACACTGAAGCTTTCTTT. The chain uses TRBV9 and TRBJ1-1; D might be TRBD1 (5 bases). Germline CDR1 reads SGDLS; CDR2 reads YYNGEE. V lost 0 bases to trimming and J lost 1 base, with 10 bases between them. The CDR3 has 15 residues.

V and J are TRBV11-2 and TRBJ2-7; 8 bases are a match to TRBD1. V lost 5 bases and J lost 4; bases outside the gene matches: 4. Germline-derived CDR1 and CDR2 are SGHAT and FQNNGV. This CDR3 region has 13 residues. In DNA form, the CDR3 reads TGTGCCAGCAGCGTACACAGGGGGTACGAGCAGTACTTC. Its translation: CASSVHRGYEQYF.

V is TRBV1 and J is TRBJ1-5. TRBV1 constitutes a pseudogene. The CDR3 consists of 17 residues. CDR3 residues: CTSSQDCPGASNQPQHF. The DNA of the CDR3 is TGCACCAGCAGCCAAGATTGTCCAGGAGCTAGCAATCAGCCCCAGCATTTT.

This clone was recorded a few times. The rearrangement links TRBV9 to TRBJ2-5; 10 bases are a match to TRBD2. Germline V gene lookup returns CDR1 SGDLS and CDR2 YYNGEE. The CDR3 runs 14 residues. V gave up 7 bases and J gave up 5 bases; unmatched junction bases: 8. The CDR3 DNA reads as TGTGCCAGCGGGAAGCGGGGGGGCCTGGAGACCCAGTACTTC. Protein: CASGKRGGLETQYF.

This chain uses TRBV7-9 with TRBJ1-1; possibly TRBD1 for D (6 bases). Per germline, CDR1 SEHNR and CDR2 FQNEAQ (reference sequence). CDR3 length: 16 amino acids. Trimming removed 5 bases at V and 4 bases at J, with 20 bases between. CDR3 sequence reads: CASSPKRRGAGTEAFF. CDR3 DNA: TGTGCCAGCAGCCCGAAAAGGCGGGGGGCGGGCACTGAAGCTTTCTTT.